This T cell receptor beta chain was captured by sequencing in a study of Graves' ophthalmopathy and Graves' hyperthyroidism. Study summary: Peripheral blood was obtained at first diagnosis, ahead of any treatment.

Those donors who had ophthalmopathy presented with moderate-to-severe activity, a CAS of ≥3, a NOSPECS of ≥4 and a duration under 3 months. Uncontrolled infections, pregnancy, lactation or other autoimmune diseases led to patient exclusion. This CDR3 spans 14 amino acids. V was cut by 7 bases and J by 0 bases, with 13 bases left in between. Amplified TCR beta CDR3 regions were obtained using RNA transcripts as template. First-round RT-PCR relied on HTBI primers, and a second-round multiplex PCR came next. TCRdb independently ran MiXCR on the multiplex PCR reads; one entry per CDR3 protein. In the table there are 210,000 or so distinct CDR3 sequences, approximately 29% of which are singletons.

This TCR was recovered from a man aged 45-60 years with Graves' ophthalmopathy. This chain uses TRBV12-3 or TRBV12-4 with TRBJ2-7; D unclear. Sequenced material: peripheral blood. The CDR3 here is CASTSTAISYEQYF. The DNA for the CDR3 is TGTGCCAGCACTTCGACTGCTATCTCCTACGAGCAGTACTTC.